This T cell receptor beta chain was identified in a study of radiation and T cells in renal cell carcinoma. Generated by immunoSEQ multiplex PCR, the TCRdb table keeps only in-frame clones and is missing some. The sample shows roughly 78,000 clones, roughly 87% of them seen only once. Time point here: blood 2 weeks post-SBRT. This sample's treatment: 15 Gy SBRT to primary tumor, nephrectomy 4 weeks later. Study results and caveats: Without pretreatment biopsies, baseline tumor clonotype presence was undetermined.

In regard to this clone: Its specificity is not known.

The TCR was taken from a man aged 55 to 70 with renal cell carcinoma. The source material was blood, sampled from a patient whose treatment included radiotherapy and nephrectomy.

This CDR3 reads CAISDRVVNTEAFF. DNA for the CDR3: TGTGCCATCAGTGACAGGGTCGTGAACACTGAAGCTTTCTTT. The chain has TRBV10-3 and TRBJ1-1; D possibly corresponds to TRBD1 (5 bases). Trimming took off 3 bases at V and 0 bases at J, with 8 bases between the two ends. The CDR3 contains 14 residues. The germline CDR1 and CDR2 sequences are ENHRY and SYGVKD.